The rows below give T cell receptor beta chains drawn from one sample of a study of T-cell memory formation after mild COVID-19. TCRdb reprocessed the 5' RACE reads with MiXCR, giving one entry per CDR3 protein. The table shows approximately 290,000 distinct CDR3 sequences, with approximately 16% occurring only once. The source material was PBMCs or a T cell subset sorted from them (not recorded which). The receptors derive from a young man who had mild COVID-19 (a few samples of this study predate the infection). Cell type and time point are not known. CDR3s include the opening cysteine and the closing phenylalanine or tryptophan. Each record gives: V gene, J gene, D gene, clone size, CDR3 DNA, CDR3 protein. A D gene is named only where the DNA matches it firmly. Where a row states a size, it is once, few, many or the class of an expanded clone; other rows omit it.

>TRBV12-3/TRBV12-4|TRBJ1-1|NA|few
TGTGCCAGCAGTTTACAGGGCCCTGAAGCTTTCTTT
CASSLQGPEAFF
>TRBV12-3/TRBV12-4|TRBJ1-5|NA|NA
TGTGCCAGCAGTCTCAGTTATAGCAATCAGCCCCAGCATTTT
CASSLSYSNQPQHF
>TRBV20-1|TRBJ2-7|NA|NA
TGCAGTGCTAGTTGGGCGTACGGTTACGAGCAGTACTTC
CSASWAYGYEQYF
>TRBV29-1|TRBJ1-5|TRBD1|NA
TGCAGCGCGTTGACAGGGGGGGGTCAGCCCCAGCATTTT
CSALTGGGQPQHF
>TRBV5-1|TRBJ2-7|TRBD1|few
TGCGCCAGCAGCTTGCAGGGGGTGGTGAACGAGCAGTACTTC
CASSLQGVVNEQYF
>TRBV11-2|TRBJ2-7|NA|NA
TGTGCCAGCAGCTTAGATCAGATCCACGAGCAGTACTTC
CASSLDQIHEQYF
>TRBV28|TRBJ1-6|NA|NA
TGTGCCAGCAGTTCCTGGTCTGTAAATTCACCCCTCCACTTT
CASSSWSVNSPLHF
>TRBV7-9|TRBJ1-2|TRBD1|NA
TGTGCCAGCAGCTATTCGACAGGGGGAGAAGGCTACACCTTC
CASSYSTGGEGYTF
>TRBV20-1|TRBJ1-2|NA|NA
TGCAGTGCTAGAGGGGTCTACCAAAACTATGGCTACACCTTC
CSARGVYQNYGYTF
>TRBV7-9|TRBJ2-3|NA|many
TGTGCCAGCAGCGCACAAGGGTATTTT
CASSAQGYF
>TRBV12-3/TRBV12-4|TRBJ1-6|NA|NA
TGTGCCAGCAGTTTAGAGAGGGGAACCTATAATTCACCCCTCCACTTT
CASSLERGTYNSPLHF
>TRBV12-3/TRBV12-4|TRBJ1-2|TRBD1|NA
TGTGCCAGCACAGGGGGCAATGGCTACACCTTC
CASTGGNGYTF
>TRBV12-3/TRBV12-4|TRBJ1-1|TRBD1|NA
TGTGCCAGCAGGTTCGGGACAGGGTACACTGAAGCTTTCTTT
CASRFGTGYTEAFF
>TRBV20-1|TRBJ2-7|NA|many
TGCAGTGCTAGAGTCCAGGCGAGCTCCTACGAGCAGTACTTC
CSARVQASSYEQYF
>TRBV30|TRBJ1-1|TRBD1|NA
TGTGCCTGGAGTGCCGGGACAGCCATGAACACTGAAGCTTTCTTT
CAWSAGTAMNTEAFF
>TRBV9|TRBJ2-1|TRBD1|NA
TGTGCCAGCAGCAGCCGGGACAGCTACAATGAGCAGTTCTTC
CASSSRDSYNEQFF
>TRBV6-6|TRBJ1-1|TRBD1|few
TGTGCCAGCAGTCCACAGGGGACAGCTTTCTTT
CASSPQGTAFF
>TRBV7-8|TRBJ2-1|NA|NA
TGTGCCAGCAGCTTAGGATTCGCCGGGACAAGCTTGGTAGATGAGCAGTTCTTC
CASSLGFAGTSLVDEQFF
>TRBV6-6|TRBJ2-7|TRBD1|NA
TGTGCCAGCAGTCGTACAGGGGGAGTAAACTACGAGCAGTACTTC
CASSRTGGVNYEQYF
>TRBV10-2|TRBJ1-1|TRBD1|few
TGCGCCAGCAGTAGGACAGGGGGGAATGAAGCTTTCTTT
CASSRTGGNEAFF
>TRBV7-2|TRBJ1-2|NA|NA
TGTGCCAGCAGCACCGGACAGCACTATGGCTACACCTTC
CASSTGQHYGYTF
>TRBV6-6|TRBJ1-1|NA|NA
TGTGCCAGCAGTTTCGGGGGTACCACTGAAGCTTTCTTT
CASSFGGTTEAFF